This is a list of T cell receptor beta chains from one sample in a study of low-dose radiotherapy and immunotherapy resistance in tumors. TCRdb recomputed calls from the reads with MiXCR, one row per CDR3 protein. The sample lists 50,000 or so distinct CDR3 sequences, 33% occurring once. Sequencing was performed on PBMCs, taken after low-dose radiotherapy plus immunotherapy. The source of these receptors is a male donor with rectosigmoid adenocarcinoma. Both conserved end residues are trimmed from each CDR3. Each record gives: V gene, J gene, CDR3 protein.

TRBV4-1	TRBJ2-5	ASRTGTGQETQY
TRBV28	TRBJ2-7	ASSWGNEQY
TRBV6-2/TRBV6-3	TRBJ2-1	ASSAGTGKT
TRBV7-9	TRBJ1-4	ASRSRQGSEKLF
TRBV12-3/TRBV12-4	TRBJ2-1	ASTNNRGSNEQF
TRBV12-3/TRBV12-4	TRBJ2-1	ASSLGALAGALGSYNEQF
TRBV5-1	TRBJ2-6	ASSLIGTSGANVLT
TRBV28	TRBJ2-5	ASRPGVEGETQY
TRBV4-3	TRBJ2-1	ASSREGQAVEQF
TRBV4-1	TRBJ2-7	ASSQDTGPFEQY
TRBV19	TRBJ2-2	ASAGGIGELF
TRBV10-3	TRBJ2-7	AISDQAGFYEQY
TRBV14	TRBJ1-2	ASSQEDPNYGYT
TRBV6-1	TRBJ1-2	ASDPGQGDWGYT
TRBV6-6	TRBJ1-1	ASSYSSGLDTEAF
TRBV29-1	TRBJ2-3	SVRDRGLDTQY
TRBV24-1	TRBJ2-2	ATSEPRGNTGELF
TRBV7-2	TRBJ2-5	ASSLGTGGQGTQY
TRBV6-1	TRBJ2-1	ASSASGSSYNEQF
TRBV29-1	TRBJ1-5	SVRLSNQPQH
TRBV18	TRBJ1-4	ASSPQQGATNEKLF
TRBV12-3/TRBV12-4	TRBJ2-7	ASSFAGSQESSYEQY
TRBV6-2/TRBV6-3	TRBJ2-4	ASSRGVDGASIQY
TRBV6-4	TRBJ2-5	ASSEGRRQYQETQY
TRBV5-1	TRBJ2-3	ASSPRAGAVTDTQY
TRBV11-3	TRBJ2-1	ASSPTAKDEQF
TRBV4-1	TRBJ1-1	ASRQRPSDGLNTEAF
TRBV23-1	TRBJ2-1	ASSRRVRGTLGYEQF
TRBV28	TRBJ2-2	ASKTGTATGELF
TRBV20-1	TRBJ2-7	SATIAGSYEQY
TRBV2	TRBJ2-1	ASSTEGGEQF
TRBV5-4	TRBJ2-7	ASSNIAGTYEQY
TRBV28	TRBJ2-4	ASSHGQGMDIQY
TRBV15	TRBJ2-7	ATSRGSRGYEQY
TRBV29-1	TRBJ2-7	SVEDPGRGGYEQY
TRBV27	TRBJ1-2	ASSIAGLTNYGYT
TRBV4-3	TRBJ2-2	ASSHLMTGVAGELF
TRBV28	TRBJ2-1	ASSFVTGVHNEQF
TRBV7-2	TRBJ2-3	ASSSTTSTDTQY
TRBV11-2	TRBJ2-1	ASSLYSGDMAQF
TRBV6-2/TRBV6-3	TRBJ2-7	ASSTSLRGVGYEQY
TRBV4-1	TRBJ2-2	ASSQFTGRNRELF
TRBV7-2	TRBJ1-1	ASSLGGPGVTEAF
TRBV4-2	TRBJ1-1	ASSQVGQGATEAF
TRBV29-1	TRBJ2-7	SVGINRGDYEQY
TRBV18	TRBJ1-1	ASSGTGAEAF
TRBV9	TRBJ2-7	ASSVNSGGVNEQY
TRBV6-2/TRBV6-3	TRBJ2-7	ASSYQPGQGRVAGGYEQY
TRBV5-4	TRBJ2-2	ASSLFRGGSTGELF